The clone carrying this T cell receptor beta chain has at least ten counts. Its matching antigen is unknown. The data originate from a study of T cells in Graves' hyperthyroidism and ophthalmopathy. Study-level results: Ophthalmopathy prediction by the model preceded onset by a median approximately 6.9 months.

Amplified TCR beta CDR3 regions derived from RNA transcripts. TCR CDR3 regions were first amplified by RT-PCR with HTBI primers. TCRdb ran MiXCR on the multiplex PCR reads and lists one entry per CDR3 protein. The profile shows about 690,000 distinct CDR3 sequences, approximately 15% of them singletons. This CDR3 is 15 amino acids long. Trimming took 5 bases from V and 4 from J; bases not matched to a gene: 7. The germline gives CDR1 SGHTA, CDR2 FQGNSA. Stable disease denoted Graves' hyperthyroidism without ophthalmopathy progression within 18 months. This TCR came from a man aged 45-60 years with Graves' hyperthyroidism. This rearrangement joins TRBV7-2 to TRBJ1-1; 10 nucleotides align to TRBD1. The sequenced sample was blood. Here the CDR3 DNA reads TGTGCCAGCAGCCCGACAGGGGGCAGAGGCACTGAAGCTTTCTTT. Its protein is CASSPTGGRGTEAFF.